These T cell receptor beta chains were read from a single sample in a study of T cells after yellow fever vaccination. Each CDR3 protein is one row after TCRdb ran MiXCR on the 5' RACE reads. The table has under 300,000 distinct CDR3 sequences, roughly 6.8% seen once. The sequencing used CD4+ T cells sorted from PBMCs, collected on the day of the yellow fever booster vaccination. Receptors were obtained from a man in his thirties or forties who received the YFV17D yellow fever vaccine. The CDR3 runs from the conserved cysteine through the conserved F or W. Each record gives: V gene, J gene, D gene, clone size, CDR3 DNA, CDR3 protein. The D gene is left open where the match is weak. Clone size is shown for a subset of rows, as once, few, many or a class of expanded clone.

v_call: TRBV7-2; j_call: TRBJ2-5; d_call: -; clone_size: few; cdr3_nt: TGTGCCAGCAGCTTGACCTCAGGGTTCGCAGAGACCCAGTACTTC; cdr3_aa: CASSLTSGFAETQYF
v_call: TRBV5-1; j_call: TRBJ1-1; d_call: -; clone_size: -; cdr3_nt: TGCGCCAGCACCACAAATATTAACACTGAAGCTTTCTTT; cdr3_aa: CASTTNINTEAFF
v_call: TRBV25-1; j_call: TRBJ2-1; d_call: -; clone_size: many; cdr3_nt: TGTGCCAGCAGTGAACCGGGAGCCCACAATGAGCAGTTCTTC; cdr3_aa: CASSEPGAHNEQFF
v_call: TRBV3-1; j_call: TRBJ2-1; d_call: TRBD2; clone_size: few; cdr3_nt: TGTGCCAGCAGCCCTAGCGGGAGGGTCCACAATGAGCAGTTCTTC; cdr3_aa: CASSPSGRVHNEQFF
v_call: TRBV7-6; j_call: TRBJ2-1; d_call: -; clone_size: few; cdr3_nt: TGTGCCAGCAGCTTAGATAACCCTCTTGGGGGCAATGAGCAGTTCTTC; cdr3_aa: CASSLDNPLGGNEQFF
v_call: TRBV5-6; j_call: TRBJ1-5; d_call: -; clone_size: -; cdr3_nt: TGTGCCAGCAGCTTCGGAGGGGCTAAGCAGCCCCAGCATTTT; cdr3_aa: CASSFGGAKQPQHF
v_call: TRBV11-2; j_call: TRBJ2-1; d_call: TRBD2; clone_size: many; cdr3_nt: TGTGCCAGCAGCCCGGGACTAGCGGGAGGCCAAAATGAGCAGTTCTTC; cdr3_aa: CASSPGLAGGQNEQFF
v_call: TRBV7-9; j_call: TRBJ2-7; d_call: -; clone_size: few; cdr3_nt: TGTGCCAGCAGCTTCTCCTTGTCTTACGAGCAGTACTTC; cdr3_aa: CASSFSLSYEQYF
v_call: TRBV7-9; j_call: TRBJ2-3; d_call: TRBD2; clone_size: few; cdr3_nt: TGTGCCAGCAGCCGGACTAGCGGGACCACAGATACGCAGTATTTT; cdr3_aa: CASSRTSGTTDTQYF
v_call: TRBV20-1; j_call: TRBJ2-7; d_call: TRBD2; clone_size: -; cdr3_nt: TGCAGTGCTAGAGATACCCCGGGAGGGGGGGAGCAGTACTTC; cdr3_aa: CSARDTPGGGEQYF
v_call: TRBV5-4; j_call: TRBJ2-4; d_call: -; clone_size: -; cdr3_nt: TGTGCCAGCAGCTTAACGATCACCGGGACTCCGGGGGACATTCAGTACTTC; cdr3_aa: CASSLTITGTPGDIQYF
v_call: TRBV20-1; j_call: TRBJ2-3; d_call: TRBD2; clone_size: few; cdr3_nt: TGCAGTGCAGACCCCAGCGGGAGATACACAGATACGCAGTATTTT; cdr3_aa: CSADPSGRYTDTQYF
v_call: TRBV29-1; j_call: TRBJ2-1; d_call: TRBD1; clone_size: -; cdr3_nt: TGCAGCGTCGTACCCGGGACAGCGGAACGGTTCTTC; cdr3_aa: CSVVPGTAERFF
v_call: TRBV7-2; j_call: TRBJ2-7; d_call: -; clone_size: few; cdr3_nt: TGTGCCAGCAGGAGCGGGTCGCTCTCCTACGAGCAGTACTTC; cdr3_aa: CASRSGSLSYEQYF
v_call: TRBV12-3/TRBV12-4; j_call: TRBJ1-6; d_call: -; clone_size: -; cdr3_nt: TGTGCCAGCAGTTTCGACAGAAAGGTGCCCCTCCACTTT; cdr3_aa: CASSFDRKVPLHF
v_call: TRBV12-3/TRBV12-4; j_call: TRBJ2-7; d_call: -; clone_size: many; cdr3_nt: TGTGCAACTAGTAGTTCCTACGAGCAGTACTTC; cdr3_aa: CATSSSYEQYF
v_call: TRBV10-3; j_call: TRBJ2-5; d_call: -; clone_size: few; cdr3_nt: TGTGCCATCAGGTTTCGGGAACAAGAGACCCAGTACTTC; cdr3_aa: CAIRFREQETQYF
v_call: TRBV20-1; j_call: TRBJ2-3; d_call: -; clone_size: few; cdr3_nt: TGCAGTGCTGCGACCCAGTTGTGGGCAGATACGCAGTATTTT; cdr3_aa: CSAATQLWADTQYF
v_call: TRBV6-6; j_call: TRBJ2-7; d_call: -; clone_size: many; cdr3_nt: TGTGCCAGTAGTGGGGTGGCGTACGAGCAGTACTTC; cdr3_aa: CASSGVAYEQYF
v_call: TRBV5-4; j_call: TRBJ2-3; d_call: -; clone_size: -; cdr3_nt: TGTGCCAGCAGCCCAGGGAGAAGCACAGATACGCAGTATTTT; cdr3_aa: CASSPGRSTDTQYF
v_call: TRBV5-1; j_call: TRBJ2-5; d_call: -; clone_size: few; cdr3_nt: TGCGCCAGCAGAGGAAGGCTAGCGGAGACCCAGTACTTC; cdr3_aa: CASRGRLAETQYF
v_call: TRBV7-2; j_call: TRBJ1-5; d_call: -; clone_size: many; cdr3_nt: TGTGCCAGCAGCTTCGCGGAAAATCAGCCCCAGCATTTT; cdr3_aa: CASSFAENQPQHF
v_call: TRBV3-1; j_call: TRBJ2-1; d_call: TRBD2; clone_size: many; cdr3_nt: TGTGCCAGCAGCCTCGGGACTAGCAGAAATGAGCAGTTCTTC; cdr3_aa: CASSLGTSRNEQFF
v_call: TRBV5-5; j_call: TRBJ2-1; d_call: TRBD2; clone_size: few; cdr3_nt: TGTGCCAGCAGCTTGGAAGTTAGCGGGAGTATCTATGAGCAGTTCTTC; cdr3_aa: CASSLEVSGSIYEQFF